The present T cell receptor (beta chain) was sequenced within a study of control samples from healthy donors and cancer patients. This table comes from immunoSEQ multiplex PCR, and its TCRdb copy is limited to in-frame clones, with some not included. The profile shows approximately 82,000 clones, 80% to 95% of them singletons. Germline V CDR1 and CDR2: MNHEY, SVGAGI. The CDR3 runs to 14 residues. V was pared by 1 base and J by 1 base, with 5 bases between. This clonotype originated in a middle-aged woman with lung cancer. Source material: PBMCs. The chain recombines TRBV6-5 with TRBJ1-5, with D unclear. This CDR3 reads CASSYLGSNQPQHF. The CDR3 DNA follows: TGTGCCAGCAGTTACTTAGGGAGCAATCAGCCCCAGCATTTT.